The 6 T cell receptor beta chains below come from one sample, sequenced in a study of cytomegalovirus exposure and HLA in healthy donors. Sequenced by immunoSEQ multiplex PCR; TCRdb stores in-frame clones only, minus some. Found here are roughly 90,000 clones, less than 85% of them singletons; the top ten hold 20%. Material: PBMCs. The origin of the receptors is a man younger than 35 in good health and CMV-seropositive.

The J gene is TRBJ2-1, the V gene TRBV2, with D possibly TRBD1 on 5 matching bases. CDR1 and CDR2 from the germline V gene are SNHLY and FYNNEI. This CDR3 spans 15 amino acids. Trimming removed 5 bases from V and 6 bases from J, with 17 bases in between. The CDR3 is CASSLRAGKVNEQFF. CDR3 DNA sequence: TGTGCCAGCAGTCTCCGGGCAGGGAAAGTCAATGAGCAGTTCTTC.

The chain employs TRBV5-1 and TRBJ2-5, with 8 bases lining up with TRBD2. After removal of 3 bases from V and 1 base from J, the junction contained 8 bases not matched to a gene. The V gene's germline CDR1 is SGHRS and CDR2 YFSETQ. This CDR3 is built from 16 residues. CDR3 sequence: CASSYLTAGGQETQYF. The CDR3 region has the DNA TGCGCCAGCAGCTACCTTACGGCGGGAGGCCAAGAGACCCAGTACTTC.

The chain uses TRBV6-6 and TRBJ2-1; 11 bases align to TRBD1. V was pared by 1 base and J by 5 bases, with 1 base of the junction left unmatched. Germline CDR1 and CDR2: MNHNY and SVGAGI (reference sequence). The CDR3 is 15 amino acids. The CDR3 nucleotides are TGTGCCAGCAGTTACTTGGGACAGGGGGACAATGAGCAGTTCTTC. Protein sequence: CASSYLGQGDNEQFF.

The J gene is TRBJ2-5, the V gene TRBV29-1; TRBD1 matches at 7 bases. Germline CDR1 is SQVTM and CDR2 is ANQGSEA. The CDR3 runs to 14 residues. The V and J ends lost 0 bases and 2 bases, in that order; junction bases with no gene match: 3. CDR3 residues: CSVEDPGGQETQYF. CDR3 nucleotide sequence: TGCAGCGTTGAAGATCCAGGGGGACAAGAGACCCAGTACTTC.

The chain joins TRBV4-2 to TRBJ1-2; D is possibly TRBD1 (6 bases). Germline V CDR1 and CDR2: LGHNA, YNFKEQ. The ends were cut back, 1 base at V and 4 bases at J, with 10 bases in the middle. The CDR3 consists of 14 residues. The CDR3 loop is CASSQVGQTYGYTF. The CDR3 DNA follows: TGTGCCAGCAGCCAAGTAGGACAGACCTATGGCTACACCTTC.

This rearrangement joins TRBV6-1 to TRBJ2-7; D is possibly TRBD2 (7 bases). CDR1 is MNHNS and CDR2 is SASEGT in the germline V gene. This CDR3 comprises 15 residues. Trimming cost V 6 bases and J 4 bases, with 19 bases left between them. CDR3 DNA: TGTGCCAGCAGGGGGGGGGCGGGAGCTCGGTACGAGCAGTACTTC. Amino acids: CASRGGAGARYEQYF.